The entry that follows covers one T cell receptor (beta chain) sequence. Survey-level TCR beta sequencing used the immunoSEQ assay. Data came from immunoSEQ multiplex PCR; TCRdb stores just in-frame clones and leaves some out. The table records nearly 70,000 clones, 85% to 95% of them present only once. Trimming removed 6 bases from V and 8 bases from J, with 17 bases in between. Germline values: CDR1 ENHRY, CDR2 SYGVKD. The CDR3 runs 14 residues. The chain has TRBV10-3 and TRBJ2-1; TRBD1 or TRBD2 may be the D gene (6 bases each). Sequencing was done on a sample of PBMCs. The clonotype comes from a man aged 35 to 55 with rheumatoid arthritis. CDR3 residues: CAIRQGGGQDEQFF. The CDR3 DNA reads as TGTGCCATCAGACAGGGAGGAGGGCAAGATGAGCAGTTCTTC.